What follows is one T cell receptor (beta chain) and its context. The sample is drawn from a study of blood T cell repertoires in COVID-19. Study-wide background: COVID-19 samples collected from the United States, Italy and Spain covered acute and convalescent phases. PBMCs, B-cell-depleted T cells, or T cells were the source of the cDNA or gDNA that made up the material.

This CDR3 spans 15 amino acids. Trimming left V 3 bases short and J 2 bases short, with 13 bases between. The germline V gene encodes CDR1 MGHRA and CDR2 YSYEKL. Authors' processing steps: From reference gene primer amplification, estimates of nucleated cell counts were derived. Libraries were prepared by immunoSEQ multiplex PCR; TCRdb keeps only in-frame clonotypes and omits some of them. That table furnishes V, J and clone size, whereas the DNA furnished D and trimming. The table lists fewer than 350,000 clones, approximately 91% of them singletons. The rearrangement joins TRBV4-1 to TRBJ1-1, with D perhaps TRBD1 (6 bases). The clonotype comes from a man aged 18 to 35 with active or convalescent COVID-19. The sequenced material came from peripheral blood. CDR3 nucleotides: TGCGCCAGCAGCCAGAGTCCAGGGGCCAACACTGAAGCTTTCTTT. As protein: CASSQSPGANTEAFF.